Following are 3 T cell receptor beta chains from one sample sequenced in a study of neurological immune-mediated disorders. TCRdb called the 5' RACE reads again in MiXCR, with one record for every CDR3 protein. Of about 46,000 distinct CDR3 sequences in the sample, approximately 2.8% were seen once. Sequenced input: PBMCs. The receptor set was obtained from a woman in her 50s with multiple sclerosis.

This clonotype was counted ten times or more. This chain connects TRBV20-1 to TRBJ2-3, with 9 bases that match TRBD2. V was pared by 0 bases and J by 6 bases, with 4 bases of the junction left unmatched. Germline CDR1 reads DFQATT; CDR2 reads SNEGSKA (reference sequence). CDR3 length: 14 residues. CDR3 coding DNA: TGCAGTGCTAGAGACAGCGGGGGGAGCGATACGCAGTATTTT. Protein: CSARDSGGSDTQYF.

This clonotype was detected many times. CDR3 sequence: CASSQETSGSTDTQYF. The DNA for the CDR3 is TGTGCCAGCAGCCAAGAGACTAGCGGAAGCACAGATACGCAGTATTTT. This chain connects TRBV4-2 to TRBJ2-3; TRBD2 matches at 9 bases. V lost 0 bases, J lost 0 bases, and 1 base stayed unmatched. In germline, CDR1 is LGHNA, CDR2 YNFKEQ. This CDR3 has 16 residues.

This clonotype was counted ten times or more. The chain carries TRBV5-1 and TRBJ1-2; the D gene is possibly TRBD1 (5 bases). The CDR3 extends over 15 amino acids. Trimming removed 0 bases from V and 4 bases from J, with 13 bases in between. Germline CDR1 SGHRS, CDR2 YFSETQ. The CDR3 region has the DNA TGCGCCAGCAGCTTGGGCATGGGGACGGTCTATGGCTACACCTTC. It encodes CASSLGMGTVYGYTF.